The rows below give T cell receptor beta chains drawn from one sample of a study of regulatory T cells in long-lasting Graves disease. MiXCR, applied by TCRdb to the multiplex PCR reads, yields one record per CDR3 protein. The top ten hold approximately 20% of the sample, which has just over 600,000 distinct CDR3 sequences, less than 20% seen once. These records were also assigned to another study, of T cells in Graves' hyperthyroidism and ophthalmopathy.

The sequences come from peripheral blood mononuclear cells (PBMCs), collected at new diagnosis, from a patient treated with antithyroid drugs. These receptors were collected from a woman aged 25-40 years with Graves disease. The CDR3 runs from the conserved cysteine through the conserved F or W. Where a row states a size, it is once, few, many or the class of an expanded clone; other rows omit it.

j_call v_call clone_size cdr3_aa
TRBJ2-1 TRBV9 few CASSVGGLALNNEQFF
- TRBV30 - CAWSLTGLGAYEQYF
TRBJ1-4 TRBV28 many CASIRGQGAEKLFF
TRBJ2-7 TRBV30 many CAWSVGGSPRF
TRBJ2-7 TRBV20-1 - CSANSPLAGKYYEQYF
TRBJ2-7 TRBV2 many CASRGLAGPLEQYF
TRBJ1-5 TRBV30 many CAWNDGTGNNQPQHF
TRBJ2-1 TRBV7-9 few CASSLSYDYNEQFF
TRBJ1-4 TRBV12-3/TRBV12-4 many CASSLGSSSKLFF
TRBJ2-2 TRBV20-1 - CSARLPGNTGELFF
TRBJ2-2 TRBV28 many CASSLLGGELFF
TRBJ2-2 TRBV28 many CASGPLAGDGFGVAGELFF
TRBJ1-2 TRBV9 - CASSERGSGSYGYTF
TRBJ2-1 TRBV27 many CASSFRLAGGTEQFF
TRBJ2-1 TRBV15 - CATSPAHEQFF
TRBJ1-4 TRBV30 - CAWSAIGEKLFF
TRBJ1-1 TRBV4-1 few CASSPPVTGPTSRAFF
TRBJ2-7 TRBV10-1 - CASSETGSYQYF
TRBJ2-7 TRBV3-1 few CASSPGGFISRYEQYF
TRBJ2-1 TRBV7-9 few CASSLRYTHSYNEQFF
TRBJ1-4 TRBV6-1 many CASRRGEANEKLFF
TRBJ2-7 TRBV7-2 - CASSPRQGEYEQYF
TRBJ1-5 TRBV5-8 - CASSPLTGLNQPQHF
TRBJ2-2 TRBV6-1 - CASSGAFVGAGELFF
TRBJ2-1 TRBV7-9 many CASSLPLGSGRLHEQFF
TRBJ2-7 TRBV6-1 few CASRGTGPPYEQYF
TRBJ2-7 TRBV6-5 many CASSYSTAGTNYEQYF
TRBJ2-3 TRBV5-1 few CASSWVVGLADTQYF
TRBJ1-1 TRBV12-3/TRBV12-4 many CASSSVGGAFF
TRBJ2-3 TRBV3-1 few CASSQAWTTDTQYF
TRBJ2-1 TRBV25-1 few CASSGTQAPAGEEQFF
TRBJ2-3 TRBV11-3 many CASSLAANSDTQYF
TRBJ2-2 TRBV6-2/TRBV6-3 many CASSYNRQGPTGELFF
TRBJ2-1 TRBV28 many CASSFTDFVYNEQFF
TRBJ2-3 TRBV20-1 few CSAKDRLAGNRRPTDTQYF
TRBJ2-7 TRBV28 many CASSWRESSYEQYF
TRBJ1-2 TRBV30 few CAWSLEGYGYTF
TRBJ2-2 TRBV12-3/TRBV12-4 few CASSFGGITGELFF
TRBJ2-2 TRBV6-1 many CASSEARGARAGNTGELFF
TRBJ2-1 TRBV14 - CASSQDGQALRTYNEQFF